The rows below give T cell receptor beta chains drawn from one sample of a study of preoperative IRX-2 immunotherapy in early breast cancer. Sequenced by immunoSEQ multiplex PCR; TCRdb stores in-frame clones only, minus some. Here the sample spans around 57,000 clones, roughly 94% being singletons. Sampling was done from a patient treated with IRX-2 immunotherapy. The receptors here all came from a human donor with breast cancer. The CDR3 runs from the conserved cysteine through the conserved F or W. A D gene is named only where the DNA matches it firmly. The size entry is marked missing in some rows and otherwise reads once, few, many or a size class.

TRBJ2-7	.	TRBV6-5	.	TGTGCCAGCAGTTACAGGCAGAGCTACGAGCAGTACTTC	CASSYRQSYEQYF
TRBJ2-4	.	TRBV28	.	TGTGCCAGCAGTTACGCAGGGGTAGGCAAAAACATTCAGTACTTC	CASSYAGVGKNIQYF
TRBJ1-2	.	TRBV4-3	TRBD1	TGCGCCAGCAGCCAAGATTTTGCAGGGGGAAACTATGGCTACACCTTC	CASSQDFAGGNYGYTF
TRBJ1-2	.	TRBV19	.	TGTGCCAGTACACCAGGGTGGGGATATGGCTACACCTTC	CASTPGWGYGYTF
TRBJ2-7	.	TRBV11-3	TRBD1	TGTGCCAGCAGCTTAGGGACAGGGCTCGAGCAGTACTTC	CASSLGTGLEQYF
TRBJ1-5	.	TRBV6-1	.	TGTGCCAGCAGTGAACGAGGACGGTACAATCAGCCCCAGCATTTT	CASSERGRYNQPQHF
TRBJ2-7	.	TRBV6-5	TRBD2	TGTGCCAGCAGTTACTCGGGGGGGACCCGGGACGAGCAGTACTTC	CASSYSGGTRDEQYF
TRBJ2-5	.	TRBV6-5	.	TGTGCCGTCCGTCGGGGGCATGGAGAGACCCAGTACTTC	CAVRRGHGETQYF
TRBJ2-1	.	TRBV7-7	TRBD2	TGTGCCAGCAGCCCCGGGGCTTCAGCGGGGGCCTCCCACAATGAGCAGTTCTTC	CASSPGASAGASHNEQFF
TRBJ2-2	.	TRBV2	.	TGTGCCAGCAGGATCATCGTCCTCACCGGGGAGCTGTTTTTT	CASRIIVLTGELFF
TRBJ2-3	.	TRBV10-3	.	TGTGCCATCAGTGACGGGCAGGGGTTAGATACGCAGTATTTT	CAISDGQGLDTQYF
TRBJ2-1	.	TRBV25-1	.	TGTGCCAGCAGTGAATTGGGCAGGGGTAGATACAATGAGCAGTTCTTC	CASSELGRGRYNEQFF
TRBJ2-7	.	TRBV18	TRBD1	TGTGCCAGCTCCCCGACAGGGGGCGAGCAGTACTTC	CASSPTGGEQYF
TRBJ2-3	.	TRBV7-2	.	TGTGCCAGCAGACATGCTAGCACAGATACGCAGTATTTT	CASRHASTDTQYF
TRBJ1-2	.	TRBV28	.	TGTGCCAGCAGTTTGACACAGAGGCATAACTATGGCTACACCTTC	CASSLTQRHNYGYTF
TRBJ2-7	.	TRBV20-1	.	TGCAGTGGCCAGTTGCAGTACGAGCAGTACTTC	CSGQLQYEQYF
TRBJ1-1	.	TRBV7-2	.	TGTGCCAGCAGCTTAGCGCCCACTGAAGCTTTCTTT	CASSLAPTEAFF
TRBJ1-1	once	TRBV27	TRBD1	TGTGCCAGCAGCCTCGGGACAGGGAGGGGCACTGAAGCTTTCTTT	CASSLGTGRGTEAFF
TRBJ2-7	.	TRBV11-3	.	TGTGCCAGCAGCTTAGGCGGAGACTCCTACGAGCAGTACTTC	CASSLGGDSYEQYF
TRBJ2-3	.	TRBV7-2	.	TGTGCCAGCAGTTCGGGAGTGGATACGCAGTATTTT	CASSSGVDTQYF
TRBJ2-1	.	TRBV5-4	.	TGTGCCAGCAGCCCAGGAGGAGCAGGGGTGTATGAGCAGTTCTTC	CASSPGGAGVYEQFF
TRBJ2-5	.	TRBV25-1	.	TGTGCCAGCAGTGAATATGTCGGAGGAGAGGAGACCCAGTACTTC	CASSEYVGGEETQYF
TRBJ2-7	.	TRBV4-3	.	TGCGCCAGCAGCCAAGTTCTTGGGCCAACCTACGAGCAGTACTTC	CASSQVLGPTYEQYF
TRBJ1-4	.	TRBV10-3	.	TGTGCCATCAGAAGGGGAATCGAAGAAAAACTGTTTTTT	CAIRRGIEEKLFF
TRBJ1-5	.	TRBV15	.	TGTGCCACCAGCAGGAGGGGCGCTAGCAATCAGCCCCAGCATTTT	CATSRRGASNQPQHF
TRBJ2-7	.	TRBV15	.	TGTGCCACCAGCAGAGATCCCCCGGGGTACGAGCAGTACTTC	CATSRDPPGYEQYF
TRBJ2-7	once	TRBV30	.	TGTGCCTGGAGTATCAGATACGAGCAGTACTTC	CAWSIRYEQYF
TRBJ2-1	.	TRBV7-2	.	TGTGCCAGCAGTCTGACCTCGGGGGTCAATGAGCAGTTCTTC	CASSLTSGVNEQFF
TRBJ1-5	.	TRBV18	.	TGTGCCAGCTCACAGGGGGGGGGATATAGCAATCAGCCCCAGCATTTT	CASSQGGGYSNQPQHF
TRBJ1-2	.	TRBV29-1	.	TGCAGCGCTACGACGGCCAGCTATGGCTACACCTTC	CSATTASYGYTF
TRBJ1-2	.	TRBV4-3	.	TGCGCCAGCAGCCCGAATGGGGCGACCAGGGGAGCTGGTGATGGCTACACCTTC	CASSPNGATRGAGDGYTF
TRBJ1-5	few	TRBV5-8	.	TGTGCCAGCAGCTTGGGCGGGGGTCGGGGACAGCCCCAGCATTTT	CASSLGGGRGQPQHF
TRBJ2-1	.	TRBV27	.	TGTGCCAGCAGTTCGGACACGTACAATGAGCAGTTCTTC	CASSSDTYNEQFF
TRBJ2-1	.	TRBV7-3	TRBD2	TGTGCCAGCAGCTTAAAACTAGCGTTAGACAATGAGCAGTTCTTC	CASSLKLALDNEQFF
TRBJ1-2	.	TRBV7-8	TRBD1	TGTGCCAGCAGCTCGGGACAGGGAGTCTCTGGCTACACCTTC	CASSSGQGVSGYTF
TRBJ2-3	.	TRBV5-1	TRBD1	TGCGCCAGCAGCTTGGCCGGGGGGACAGGGAGCACAGATACGCAGTATTTT	CASSLAGGTGSTDTQYF
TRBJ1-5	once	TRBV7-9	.	TGTGCCAGCAGCGCCGGGACCTCAGCGGGGCCCCAGCATTTT	CASSAGTSAGPQHF
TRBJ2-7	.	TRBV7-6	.	TGTGCCAGCAGCTCCCCATGGACTGGGGATCGAGAGCAGTACTTC	CASSSPWTGDREQYF
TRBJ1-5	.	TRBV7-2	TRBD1	TGTGCCAGCAGCCATTCCCGACAGGGGGGGGCCGGTTTGCATTTT	CASSHSRQGGAGLHF
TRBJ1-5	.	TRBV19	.	TGTGCCAGTAGTATGCGGGGTTTTGGCAATCAGCCCCAGCATTTT	CASSMRGFGNQPQHF
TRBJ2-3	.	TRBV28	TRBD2	TGTGCCAGCAGTTCTCAAGCGGGAACTAGCACAGATACGCAGTATTTT	CASSSQAGTSTDTQYF
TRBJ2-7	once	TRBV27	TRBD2	TGTGCCAGTCGGGGGGATCGGGACGAGCAGTACTTC	CASRGDRDEQYF
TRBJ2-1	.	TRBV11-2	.	TGTGCCAGCAGCTTACCACTAGAGGGCTACAATGAGCAGTTCTTC	CASSLPLEGYNEQFF
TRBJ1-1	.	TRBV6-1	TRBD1	TGTGCCAGCCTGCCCCTTACAGGGGACACTGAAGCTTTCTTT	CASLPLTGDTEAFF
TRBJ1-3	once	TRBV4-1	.	TGCGCCAGCAGCCGAGGGGGAGTTGTTCTCTCTGGAAACACCATATATTTT	CASSRGGVVLSGNTIYF
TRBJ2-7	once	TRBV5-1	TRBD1	TGCGCCAGCAGCTTGGCAGGGACAGGGGGCGTGGACGAGCAGTACTTC	CASSLAGTGGVDEQYF
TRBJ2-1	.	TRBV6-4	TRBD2	TGTGCCAGCAGTGCCACGGTACTAGCGATTAATGAGCAGTTCTTC	CASSATVLAINEQFF
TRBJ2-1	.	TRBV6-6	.	TGTGCCAGCAGAACCCCCCCCTCCTACAATGAGCAGTTCTTC	CASRTPPSYNEQFF
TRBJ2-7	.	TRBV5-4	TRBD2	TGTGCCAGCAGCTTATCGGGACTAGCGGGAGGGGATGGGAACGAGCAGTACTTC	CASSLSGLAGGDGNEQYF
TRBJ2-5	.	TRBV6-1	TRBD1	TGTGCCAGCAGTGAATATCTGGCAGGGGGCCCGATGGGGACCCAGTACTTC	CASSEYLAGGPMGTQYF
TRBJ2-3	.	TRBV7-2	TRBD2	TGTGCCAGCAGCCCCCGGGGGGAGGCAGATACGCAGTATTTT	CASSPRGEADTQYF
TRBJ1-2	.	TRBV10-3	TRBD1	TGTGCCATCAGTGCAACGACAGGGAATAACTATGGCTACACCTTC	CAISATTGNNYGYTF
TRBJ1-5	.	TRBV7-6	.	TGTGCCAGCAGCTTCCCAGGGGAAGACCAGCATTTT	CASSFPGEDQHF
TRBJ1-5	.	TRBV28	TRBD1	TGTGCCAGCAGCAGGGACAGTAATCAGCCCCAGCATTTT	CASSRDSNQPQHF
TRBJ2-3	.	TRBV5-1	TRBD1	TGCGCCAGCAGCTTCGGGACAGCAGGAGATACGCAGTATTTT	CASSFGTAGDTQYF
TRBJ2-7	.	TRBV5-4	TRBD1	TGTGCCAGCAGCCCGACAGGGATGCGGACCTACGAGCAGTACTTC	CASSPTGMRTYEQYF
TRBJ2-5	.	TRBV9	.	TGTGCCAGCAGCGCAGTTGGGGGGCGGCAAGAGACCCAGTACTTC	CASSAVGGRQETQYF
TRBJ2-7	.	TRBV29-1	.	TGCAGCGTTGCGATCCGGACTCGAGCCTACGAGCAGTACTTC	CSVAIRTRAYEQYF
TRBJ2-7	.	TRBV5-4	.	TGTGCCAGCAGCTTGCGGGCCCTGGGGGAGCAGTACTTC	CASSLRALGEQYF